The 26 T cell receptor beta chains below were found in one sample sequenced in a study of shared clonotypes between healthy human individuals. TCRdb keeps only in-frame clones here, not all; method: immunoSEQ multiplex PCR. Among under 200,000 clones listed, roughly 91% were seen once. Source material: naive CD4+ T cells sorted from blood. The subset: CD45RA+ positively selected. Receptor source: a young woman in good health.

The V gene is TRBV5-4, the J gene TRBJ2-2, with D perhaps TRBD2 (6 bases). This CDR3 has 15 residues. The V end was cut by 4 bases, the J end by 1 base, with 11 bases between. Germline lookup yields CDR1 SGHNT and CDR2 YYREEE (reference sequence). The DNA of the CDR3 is TGTGCCAGCAGCGGGGGGTTAGGGAACACCGGGGAGCTGTTTTTT. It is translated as CASSGGLGNTGELFF. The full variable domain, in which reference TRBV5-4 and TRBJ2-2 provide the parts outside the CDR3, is ETGVTQSPTHLIKTRGQQVTLRCSSQSGHNTVSWYQQALGQGPQFIFQYYREEENGRGNFPPRFSGLQFPNYSSELNVNALELDDSALYLCASSGGLGNTGELFFGEGSRLTVL.

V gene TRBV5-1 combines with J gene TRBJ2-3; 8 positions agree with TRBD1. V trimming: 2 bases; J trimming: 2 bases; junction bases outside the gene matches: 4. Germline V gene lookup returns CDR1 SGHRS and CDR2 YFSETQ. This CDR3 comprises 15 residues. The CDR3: CASSFGTGYTDTQYF. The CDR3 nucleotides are TGCGCCAGCAGCTTCGGGACAGGTTACACAGATACGCAGTATTTT. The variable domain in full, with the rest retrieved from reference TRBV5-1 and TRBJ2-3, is KAGVTQTPRYLIKTRGQQVTLSCSPISGHRSVSWYQQTPGQGLQFLFEYFSETQRNKGNFPGRFSGRQFSNSRSEMNVSTLELGDSALYLCASSFGTGYTDTQYFGPGTRLTVL.

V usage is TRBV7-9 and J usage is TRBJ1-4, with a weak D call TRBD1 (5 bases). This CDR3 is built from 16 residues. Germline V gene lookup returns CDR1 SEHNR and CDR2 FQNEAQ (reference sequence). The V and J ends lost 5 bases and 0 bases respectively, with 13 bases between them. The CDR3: CASSLTDSSTNEKLFF. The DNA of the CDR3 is TGTGCCAGCAGCCTTACCGACAGCTCAACTAATGAAAAACTGTTTTTT.

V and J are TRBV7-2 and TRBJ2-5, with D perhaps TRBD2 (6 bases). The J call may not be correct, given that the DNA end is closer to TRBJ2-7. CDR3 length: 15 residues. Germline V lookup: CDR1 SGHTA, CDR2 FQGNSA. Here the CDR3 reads CASRHGTSAAYEQYF. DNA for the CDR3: TGTGCCAGCAGACACGGGACTTCGGCGGCCTACGAGCAGTACTTC.

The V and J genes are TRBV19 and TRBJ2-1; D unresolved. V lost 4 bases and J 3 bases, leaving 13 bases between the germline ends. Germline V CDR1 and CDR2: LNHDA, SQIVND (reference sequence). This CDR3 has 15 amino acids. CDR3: CASSKNQIGYNEQFF. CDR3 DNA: TGTGCCAGTAGTAAGAATCAGATAGGCTACAATGAGCAGTTCTTC.

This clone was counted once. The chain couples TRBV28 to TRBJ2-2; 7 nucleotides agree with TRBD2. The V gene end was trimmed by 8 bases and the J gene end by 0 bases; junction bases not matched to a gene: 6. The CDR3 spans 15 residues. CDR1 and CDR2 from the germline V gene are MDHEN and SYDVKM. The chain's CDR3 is CASRSGAANTGELFF. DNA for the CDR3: TGTGCCAGCCGCAGCGGGGCCGCGAACACCGGGGAGCTGTTTTTT.

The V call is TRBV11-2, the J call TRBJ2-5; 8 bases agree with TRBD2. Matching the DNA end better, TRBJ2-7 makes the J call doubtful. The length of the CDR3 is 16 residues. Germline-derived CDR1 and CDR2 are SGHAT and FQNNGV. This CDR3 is CASSPKGGLGSYEQYF. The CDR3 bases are TGTGCCAGCAGCCCCAAGGGGGGACTAGGATCATACGAGCAGTACTTC.

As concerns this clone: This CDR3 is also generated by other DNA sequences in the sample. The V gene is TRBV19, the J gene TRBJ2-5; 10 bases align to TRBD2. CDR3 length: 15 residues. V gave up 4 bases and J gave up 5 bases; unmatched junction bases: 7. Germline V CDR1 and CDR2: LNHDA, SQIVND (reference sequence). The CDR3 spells CASSTGLAGVETQYF. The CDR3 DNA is TGTGCCAGTAGTACCGGGCTAGCGGGAGTTGAGACCCAGTACTTC.

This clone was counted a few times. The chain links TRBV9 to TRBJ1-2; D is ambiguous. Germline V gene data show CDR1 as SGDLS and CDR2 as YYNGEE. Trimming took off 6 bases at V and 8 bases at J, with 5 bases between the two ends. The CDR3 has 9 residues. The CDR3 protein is CASTLGYTF. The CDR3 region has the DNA TGTGCCAGCACCCTGGGCTACACCTTC.

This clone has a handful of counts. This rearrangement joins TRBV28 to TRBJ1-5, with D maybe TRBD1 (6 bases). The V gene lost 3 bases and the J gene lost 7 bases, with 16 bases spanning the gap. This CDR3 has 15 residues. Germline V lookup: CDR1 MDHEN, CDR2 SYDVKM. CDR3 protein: CASSFQGSKGQPQHF. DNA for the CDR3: TGTGCCAGCAGTTTCCAGGGGAGTAAGGGACAGCCCCAGCATTTT.

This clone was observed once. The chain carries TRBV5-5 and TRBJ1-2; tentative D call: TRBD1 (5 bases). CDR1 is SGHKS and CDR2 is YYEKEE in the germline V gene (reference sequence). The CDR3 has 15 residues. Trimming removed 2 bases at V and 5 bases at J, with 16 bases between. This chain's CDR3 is CASSFNTGSYYGYTF. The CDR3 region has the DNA TGTGCCAGCAGCTTTAACACAGGTTCATATTATGGCTACACCTTC.

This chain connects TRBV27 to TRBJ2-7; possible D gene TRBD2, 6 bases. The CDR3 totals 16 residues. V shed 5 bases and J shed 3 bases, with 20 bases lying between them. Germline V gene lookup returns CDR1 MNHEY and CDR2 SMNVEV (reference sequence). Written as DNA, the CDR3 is TGTGCCAGCAGTCACCCAGAGGGAGGCCCGATCTACGAGCAGTACTTC. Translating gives CASSHPEGGPIYEQYF.

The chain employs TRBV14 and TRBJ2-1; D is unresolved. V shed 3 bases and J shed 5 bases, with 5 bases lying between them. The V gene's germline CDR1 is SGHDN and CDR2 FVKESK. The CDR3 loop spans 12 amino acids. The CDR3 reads CASSHLHNEQFF. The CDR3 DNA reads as TGTGCCAGCAGCCACCTCCACAATGAGCAGTTCTTC.

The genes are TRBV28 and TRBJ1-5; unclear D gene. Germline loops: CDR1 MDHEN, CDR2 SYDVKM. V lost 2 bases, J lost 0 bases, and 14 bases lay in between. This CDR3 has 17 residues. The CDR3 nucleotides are TGTGCCAGCAGTTTAGATGCAGCCCCTGTTAGCAATCAGCCCCAGCATTTT. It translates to CASSLDAAPVSNQPQHF.

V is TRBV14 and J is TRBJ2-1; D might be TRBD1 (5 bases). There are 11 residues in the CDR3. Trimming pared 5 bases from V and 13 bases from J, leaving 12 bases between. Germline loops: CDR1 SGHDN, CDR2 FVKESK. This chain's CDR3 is CASSSGPFQFF. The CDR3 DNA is TGTGCCAGCAGCTCAGGGCCCTTTCAGTTCTTC.

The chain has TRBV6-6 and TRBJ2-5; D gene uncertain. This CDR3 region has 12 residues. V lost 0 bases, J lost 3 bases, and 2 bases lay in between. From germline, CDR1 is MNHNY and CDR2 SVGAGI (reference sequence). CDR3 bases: TGTGCCAGCAGTTACTCGAAAGAGACCCAGTACTTC. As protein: CASSYSKETQYF.

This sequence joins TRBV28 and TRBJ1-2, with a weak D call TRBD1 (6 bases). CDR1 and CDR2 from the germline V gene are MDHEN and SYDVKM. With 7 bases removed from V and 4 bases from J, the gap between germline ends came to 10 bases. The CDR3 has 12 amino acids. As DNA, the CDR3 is TGTGCCAGCACTACAGGGCCCTATGGCTACACCTTC. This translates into CASTTGPYGYTF.

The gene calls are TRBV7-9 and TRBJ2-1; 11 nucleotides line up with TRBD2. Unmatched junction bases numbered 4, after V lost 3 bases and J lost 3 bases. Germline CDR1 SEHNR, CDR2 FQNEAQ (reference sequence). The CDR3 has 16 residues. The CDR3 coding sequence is TGTGCCAGCAGCTTCCGGACTAGCGGGCGCTACAATGAGCAGTTCTTC. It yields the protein CASSFRTSGRYNEQFF. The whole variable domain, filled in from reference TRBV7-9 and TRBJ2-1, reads DTGVSQNPRHKITKRGQNVTFRCDPISEHNRLYWYRQTLGQGPEFLTYFQNEAQLEKSRLLSDRFSAERPKGSFSTLEIQRTEQGDSAMYLCASSFRTSGRYNEQFFGPGTRLTVL.

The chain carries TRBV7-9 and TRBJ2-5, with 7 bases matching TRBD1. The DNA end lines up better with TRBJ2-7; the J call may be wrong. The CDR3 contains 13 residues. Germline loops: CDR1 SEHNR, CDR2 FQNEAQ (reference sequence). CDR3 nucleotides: TGTGCCACCGGGACAGCGAGCTCCTACGAGCAGTACTTC. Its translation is CATGTASSYEQYF.

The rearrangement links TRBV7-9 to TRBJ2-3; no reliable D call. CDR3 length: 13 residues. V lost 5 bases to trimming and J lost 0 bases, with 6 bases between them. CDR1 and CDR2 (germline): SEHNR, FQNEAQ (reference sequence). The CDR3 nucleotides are TGTGCCAGCAGCACCACTAGCACAGATACGCAGTATTTT. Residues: CASSTTSTDTQYF.

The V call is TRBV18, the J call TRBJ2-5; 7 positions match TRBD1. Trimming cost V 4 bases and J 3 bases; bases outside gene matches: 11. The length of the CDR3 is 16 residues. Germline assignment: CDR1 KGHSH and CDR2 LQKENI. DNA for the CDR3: TGTGCCAGCTCACAAACGACAGGGAGTCCAAAAGAGACCCAGTACTTC. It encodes CASSQTTGSPKETQYF.

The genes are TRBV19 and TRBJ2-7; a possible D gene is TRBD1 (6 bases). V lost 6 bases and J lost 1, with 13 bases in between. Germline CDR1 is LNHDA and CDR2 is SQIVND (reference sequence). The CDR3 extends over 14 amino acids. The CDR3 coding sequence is TGTGCCAGTAGAGGCAGGGGAACGTCCTACGAGCAGTACTTC. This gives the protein CASRGRGTSYEQYF.

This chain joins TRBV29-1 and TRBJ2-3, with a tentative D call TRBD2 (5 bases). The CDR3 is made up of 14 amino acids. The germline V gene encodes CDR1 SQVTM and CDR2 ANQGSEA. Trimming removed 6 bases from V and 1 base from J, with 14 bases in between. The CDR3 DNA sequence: TGCAGCGTGCGGGCCAGCCACGGCACAGATACGCAGTATTTT. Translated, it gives CSVRASHGTDTQYF.

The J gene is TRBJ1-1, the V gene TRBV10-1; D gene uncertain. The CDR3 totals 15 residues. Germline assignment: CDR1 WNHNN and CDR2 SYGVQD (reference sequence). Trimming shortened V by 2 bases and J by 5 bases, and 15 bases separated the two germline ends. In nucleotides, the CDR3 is TGCGCCAGCAGTGAGACATGGGGATCGAATACTGAAGCTTTCTTT. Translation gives CASSETWGSNTEAFF.

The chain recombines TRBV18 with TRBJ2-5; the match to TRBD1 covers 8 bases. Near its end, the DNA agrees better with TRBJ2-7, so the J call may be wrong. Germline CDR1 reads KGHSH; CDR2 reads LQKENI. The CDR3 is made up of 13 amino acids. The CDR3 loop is CASSIGQGYEQYF. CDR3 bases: TGTGCCAGCTCAATTGGACAGGGTTACGAGCAGTACTTC.

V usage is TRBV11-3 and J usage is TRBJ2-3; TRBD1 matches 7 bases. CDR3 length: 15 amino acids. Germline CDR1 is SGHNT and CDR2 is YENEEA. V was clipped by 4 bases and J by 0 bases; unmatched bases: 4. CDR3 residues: CASSYRGTSTDTQYF. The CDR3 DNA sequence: TGTGCCAGCAGCTACAGGGGAACTAGCACAGATACGCAGTATTTT.